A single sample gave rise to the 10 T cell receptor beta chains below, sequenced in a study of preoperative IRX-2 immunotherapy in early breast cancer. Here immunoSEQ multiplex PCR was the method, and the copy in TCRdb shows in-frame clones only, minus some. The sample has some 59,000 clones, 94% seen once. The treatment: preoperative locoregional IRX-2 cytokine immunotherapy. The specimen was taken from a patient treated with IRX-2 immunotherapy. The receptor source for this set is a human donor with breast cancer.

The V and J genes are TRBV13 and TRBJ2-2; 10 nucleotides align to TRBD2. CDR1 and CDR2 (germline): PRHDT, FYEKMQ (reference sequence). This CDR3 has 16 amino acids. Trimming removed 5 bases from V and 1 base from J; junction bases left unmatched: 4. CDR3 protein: CASSTLAGVNTGELFF. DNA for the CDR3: TGTGCCAGCAGCACTCTAGCGGGAGTGAACACCGGGGAGCTGTTTTTT.

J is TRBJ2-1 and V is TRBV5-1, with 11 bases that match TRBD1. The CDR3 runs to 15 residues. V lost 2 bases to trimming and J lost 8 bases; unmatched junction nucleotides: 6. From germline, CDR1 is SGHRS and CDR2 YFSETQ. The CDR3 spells CASSLRTGGGDEQFF. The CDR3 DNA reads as TGCGCCAGCAGCTTACGGACAGGGGGCGGCGATGAGCAGTTCTTC.

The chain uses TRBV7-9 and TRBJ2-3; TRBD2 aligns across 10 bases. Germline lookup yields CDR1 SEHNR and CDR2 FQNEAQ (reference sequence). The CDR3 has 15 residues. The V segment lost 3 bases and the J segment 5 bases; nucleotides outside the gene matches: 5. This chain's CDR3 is CASSFLAGGRDTQYF. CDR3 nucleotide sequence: TGTGCCAGCAGCTTCTTAGCGGGGGGTAGAGATACGCAGTATTTT. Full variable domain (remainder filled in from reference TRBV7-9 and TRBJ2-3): DTGVSQNPRHKITKRGQNVTFRCDPISEHNRLYWYRQTLGQGPEFLTYFQNEAQLEKSRLLSDRFSAERPKGSFSTLEIQRTEQGDSAMYLCASSFLAGGRDTQYFGPGTRLTVL.

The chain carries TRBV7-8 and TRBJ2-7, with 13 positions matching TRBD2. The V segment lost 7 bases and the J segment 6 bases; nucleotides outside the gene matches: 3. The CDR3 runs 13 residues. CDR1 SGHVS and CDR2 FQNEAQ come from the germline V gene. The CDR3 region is CASNGLAGVEQYF. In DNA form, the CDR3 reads TGTGCCAGCAACGGACTAGCGGGAGTCGAGCAGTACTTC. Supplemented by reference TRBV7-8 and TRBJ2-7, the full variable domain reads GAGVSQSPRYKVAKRGQDVALRCDPISGHVSLFWYQQALGQGPEFLTYFQNEAQLDKSGLPSDRFFAERPEGSVSTLKIQRTQQEDSAVYLCASNGLAGVEQYFGPGTRLTVT.

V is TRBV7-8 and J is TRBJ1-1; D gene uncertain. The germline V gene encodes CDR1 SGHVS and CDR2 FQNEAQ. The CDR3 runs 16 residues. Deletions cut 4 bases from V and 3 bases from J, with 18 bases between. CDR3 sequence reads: CASSSQPLTWDTEAFF. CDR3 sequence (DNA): TGTGCCAGCAGCTCGCAACCTCTGACATGGGACACTGAAGCTTTCTTT.

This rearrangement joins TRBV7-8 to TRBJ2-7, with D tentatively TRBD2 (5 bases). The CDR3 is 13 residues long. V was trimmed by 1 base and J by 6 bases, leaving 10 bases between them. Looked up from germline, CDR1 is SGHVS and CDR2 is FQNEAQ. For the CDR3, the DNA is TGTGCCAGCAGCTTAGGTCCGGGGTCCGAGCAGTACTTC. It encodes CASSLGPGSEQYF.

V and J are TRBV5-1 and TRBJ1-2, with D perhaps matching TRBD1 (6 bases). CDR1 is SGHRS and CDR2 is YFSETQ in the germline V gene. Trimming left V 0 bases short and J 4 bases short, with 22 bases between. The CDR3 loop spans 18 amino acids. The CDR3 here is CASSLGGLGATFFYGYTF. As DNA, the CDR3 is TGCGCCAGCAGCTTGGGGGGCCTGGGGGCGACTTTCTTCTATGGCTACACCTTC.

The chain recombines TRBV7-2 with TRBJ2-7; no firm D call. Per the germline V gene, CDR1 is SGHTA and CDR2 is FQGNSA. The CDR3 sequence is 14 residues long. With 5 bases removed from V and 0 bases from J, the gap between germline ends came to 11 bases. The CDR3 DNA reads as TGTGCCAGCAGCCTGCGCTTAAGCTCCTACGAGCAGTACTTC. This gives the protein CASSLRLSSYEQYF.

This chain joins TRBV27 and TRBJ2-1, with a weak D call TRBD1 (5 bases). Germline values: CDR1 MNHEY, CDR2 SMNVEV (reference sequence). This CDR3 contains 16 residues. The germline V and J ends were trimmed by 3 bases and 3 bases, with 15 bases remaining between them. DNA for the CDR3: TGTGCCAGCAGTTTGACTCAGGGCTCTCTCTACAATGAGCAGTTCTTC. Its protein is CASSLTQGSLYNEQFF.

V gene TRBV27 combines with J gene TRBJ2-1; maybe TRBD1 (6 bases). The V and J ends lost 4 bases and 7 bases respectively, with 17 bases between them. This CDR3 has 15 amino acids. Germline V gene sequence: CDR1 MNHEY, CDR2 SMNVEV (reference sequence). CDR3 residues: CASSSYGHRENEQFF. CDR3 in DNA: TGTGCCAGCAGTTCCTACGGGCACAGGGAAAATGAGCAGTTCTTC.